The 10 T cell receptor beta chains presented below share a single source sample, sequenced in a study of blood T cell repertoires in COVID-19. Sequenced by immunoSEQ multiplex PCR; TCRdb stores in-frame clones only, minus some. The sample holds some 270,000 clones; around 85% are singletons and the top ten take 4.3%. The sample consisted of PBMCs or T cells enriched from blood (not recorded which). Receptor source: a woman younger than 45 who had recovered from COVID-19.

This clone was seen just once. The genes are TRBV28 and TRBJ1-3; D not certain. The CDR3 runs 13 residues. The germline V gene encodes CDR1 MDHEN and CDR2 SYDVKM. With 4 bases removed from V and 3 bases from J, the gap between germline ends came to 7 bases. The CDR3 coding sequence is TGTGCCAGCAGTTGGAGGATTGGAAACACCATATATTTT. Protein sequence: CASSWRIGNTIYF.

CDR3 DNA sequence: TGTGCCATCAGTCTAGGGGAGAACACTGAAGCTTTCTTT. Amino acid sequence: CAISLGENTEAFF. The V gene is TRBV10-3, the J gene TRBJ1-1; possibly TRBD1 for D (5 bases). The CDR3 runs 13 residues. The germline CDR1 and CDR2 sequences are ENHRY and SYGVKD. Trimming took off 5 bases at V and 1 base at J, with 8 bases between the two ends.

V is TRBV11-3 and J is TRBJ2-1; 9 positions match TRBD1. CDR3 length equals 15 residues. With 1 base clipped from V and 5 bases from J, the junction kept 3 bases outside the gene matches. Germline loops: CDR1 SGHNT, CDR2 YENEEA. The CDR3 reads CASSLGTGVNNEQFF. For the CDR3, the DNA is TGTGCCAGCAGCTTAGGGACAGGGGTGAACAATGAGCAGTTCTTC.

The J gene is TRBJ1-5, the V gene TRBV15, with D perhaps matching TRBD1 (5 bases). The CDR3 totals 12 residues. Trimming took 7 bases from V and 3 from J, leaving 7 bases between them. Germline V gene data show CDR1 as LNHNV and CDR2 as YYDKDF (reference sequence). The CDR3 spells CATMGHNQPQHF. The CDR3 bases are TGTGCCACCATGGGGCACAATCAGCCCCAGCATTTT.

The gene calls are TRBV5-1 and TRBJ1-4, with D possibly matching TRBD1 (6 bases). V shed 2 bases and J shed 4 bases, with 12 bases lying between them. This CDR3 spans 15 amino acids. Germline V lookup: CDR1 SGHRS, CDR2 YFSETQ. This CDR3 is CASSFTQGYNEKLFF. DNA of the CDR3: TGCGCCAGCAGCTTCACCCAGGGGTATAATGAAAAACTGTTTTTT.

The V call is TRBV5-1, the J call TRBJ2-1, with D uncertain. Per germline, CDR1 SGHRS and CDR2 YFSETQ. The CDR3 totals 14 residues. V was clipped by 5 bases and J by 1 base, with 10 bases between them. The CDR3 DNA is TGCGCCAGCAGTATTCTAGAGTCCTACAATGAGCAGTTCTTC. This sequence encodes CASSILESYNEQFF.

This clone was seen a few times. This chain uses TRBV18 with TRBJ1-6; D ambiguous. Trimming left V 6 bases short and J 0 bases short, with 6 bases between. In germline, CDR1 is KGHSH, CDR2 LQKENI. This CDR3 contains 14 residues. CDR3 sequence reads: CASSSDSYNSPLHF. The CDR3 DNA reads TGTGCCAGCTCGTCAGACTCCTATAATTCACCCCTCCACTTT.

V is TRBV28 and J is TRBJ1-3, with TRBD1 as a possible D gene (5 bases). The CDR3 totals 15 residues. The V and J ends lost 8 bases and 0 bases respectively, with 14 bases between them. CDR1 is MDHEN and CDR2 is SYDVKM in the germline V gene. CDR3 in DNA: TGTGCCAGCGGGGTCCAGGGTCTCTCTGGAAACACCATATATTTT. Its translation is CASGVQGLSGNTIYF.

A word on this clone: The sample contains more than one DNA sequence encoding this CDR3. V usage is TRBV7-2 and J usage is TRBJ1-5; no definite D call. CDR1 and CDR2 (germline): SGHTA, FQGNSA. There are 16 residues in the CDR3. V lost 1 base and J 0 bases, leaving 10 bases between the germline ends. The CDR3 protein is CASSLVGGRSNQPQHF. CDR3 in DNA: TGTGCCAGCAGCTTAGTGGGAGGGCGTAGCAATCAGCCCCAGCATTTT.

This clone was picked up a small number of times. The chain recombines TRBV29-1 with TRBJ2-7; TRBD1 matches at 8 bases. Germline loops: CDR1 SQVTM, CDR2 ANQGSEA. CDR3 size: 14 residues. With 4 bases clipped from V and 2 bases from J, the junction kept 7 bases outside the gene matches. CDR3 bases: TGCAGCGTTGGTGGAGACAGGGGCCCCTACGAGCAGTACTTC. The encoded protein is CSVGGDRGPYEQYF.